The clone carrying this T cell receptor (beta chain) appeared many times. Its antigen is not identified. Specified time point: patch test 3, about 24 weeks after DPC sensitization. Described treatment: therapeutic diphenylcyclopropenone sensitization with weekly scalp DPC. These data originate in a study of human T cells and chemical hapten exposure. Background on the study: An approximately 2 cm by approximately 2 cm inner upper arm patch received 2% DPC for sensitization. Whole-study findings and limits: PT1 expanded TCR counts and patch test score were linked, and their correlation was positive.

How the authors handled the data: Samples held a median of approximately 96,000 TCRs, range roughly 23,224–700,000. TCRdb re-analysed the RACE reads in MiXCR, keeping a single row per CDR3 protein. The V and J calls reflect TCRdb's pipeline rather than the authors' work. The table records about 48,000 distinct CDR3 sequences, 9.9% of them present only once. Germline V gene data show CDR1 as SGHKS and CDR2 as YYEKEE (reference sequence). CDR3 length: 16 residues. With 4 bases clipped from V and 4 bases from J, the junction kept 13 bases outside the gene matches. V and J are TRBV5-5 and TRBJ1-2, with 7 positions matching TRBD1. The TCR originated in a woman in her forties with alopecia areata. Some clones in this sample may be carry-over from other donors' samples. Source: whole blood, taken in connection with sensitization to the hapten diphenylcyclopropenone (DPC). The CDR3 DNA follows: TGTGCCAGCAGCGCCGAATCGACAGGGATCGGCTATGGCTACACCTTC. Protein product: CASSAESTGIGYGYTF.